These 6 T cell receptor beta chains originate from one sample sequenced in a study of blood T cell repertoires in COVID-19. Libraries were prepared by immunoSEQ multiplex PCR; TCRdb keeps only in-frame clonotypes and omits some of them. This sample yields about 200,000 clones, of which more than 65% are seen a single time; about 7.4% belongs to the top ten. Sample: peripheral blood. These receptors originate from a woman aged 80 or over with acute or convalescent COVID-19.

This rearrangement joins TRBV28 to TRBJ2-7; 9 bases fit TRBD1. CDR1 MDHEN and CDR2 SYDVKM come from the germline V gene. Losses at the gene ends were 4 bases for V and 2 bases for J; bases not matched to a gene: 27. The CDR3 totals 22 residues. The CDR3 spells CASSSFTHRGRMSDPSPYEQYF. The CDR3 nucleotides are TGTGCCAGCAGTTCTTTCACCCACAGGGGGCGGATGTCGGACCCTAGCCCCTACGAGCAGTACTTC.

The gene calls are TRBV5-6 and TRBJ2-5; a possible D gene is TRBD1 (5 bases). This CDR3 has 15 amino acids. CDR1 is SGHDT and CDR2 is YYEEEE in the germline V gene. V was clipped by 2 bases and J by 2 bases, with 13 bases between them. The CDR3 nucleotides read TGTGCCAGCAGCTTAGTATTCAGGGCGCAAGAGACCCAGTACTTC. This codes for CASSLVFRAQETQYF.

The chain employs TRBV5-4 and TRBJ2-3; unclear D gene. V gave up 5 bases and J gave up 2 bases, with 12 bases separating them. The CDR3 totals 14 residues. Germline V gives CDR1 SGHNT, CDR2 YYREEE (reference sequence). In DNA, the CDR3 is TGTGCCAGCAGGTCAGACACCCACACAGATACGCAGTATTTT. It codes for CASRSDTHTDTQYF.

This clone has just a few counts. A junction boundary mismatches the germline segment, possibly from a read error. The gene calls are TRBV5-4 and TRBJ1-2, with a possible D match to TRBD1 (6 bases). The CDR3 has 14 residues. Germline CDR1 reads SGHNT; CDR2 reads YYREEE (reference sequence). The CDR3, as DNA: TGTGCCAGCAGCGATTTGGACAGACTCTATGGCTGCACCTTC. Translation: CASSDLDRLYGCTF.

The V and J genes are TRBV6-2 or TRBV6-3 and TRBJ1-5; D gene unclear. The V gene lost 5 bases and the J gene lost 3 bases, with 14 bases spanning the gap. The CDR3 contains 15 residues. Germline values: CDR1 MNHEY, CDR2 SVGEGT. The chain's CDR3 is CASSRNDLANQPQHF. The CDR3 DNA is TGTGCCAGCAGTAGGAACGACTTGGCCAATCAGCCCCAGCATTTT.

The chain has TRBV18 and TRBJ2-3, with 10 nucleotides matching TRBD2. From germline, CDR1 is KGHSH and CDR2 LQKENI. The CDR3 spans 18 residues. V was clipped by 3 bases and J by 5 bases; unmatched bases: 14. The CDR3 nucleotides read TGTGCCAGCTCACCCTCCGTTTCGACTAGCGGGTGGAGAGATACGCAGTATTTT. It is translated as CASSPSVSTSGWRDTQYF.